The entry that follows covers one TCR beta chain sequence. Its antigen is undetermined. The data are from a study of T cells and Merkel cell carcinoma outcomes. Study outcomes and limitations: Reportedly, T-cell repertoire with density predicts Merkel cell carcinoma outcomes.

The germline V and J ends were trimmed by 0 bases and 4 bases, with 13 bases remaining between them. Germline-derived CDR1 and CDR2 are SGDLS and YYNGEE. The CDR3 length is 15 residues. Method: immunoSEQ multiplex PCR; TCRdb's copy keeps in-frame clones and lacks some. The data show more than 6,000 clones, 90% seen once. The TCR comes from a human donor with Merkel cell carcinoma. The sample taken for sequencing was tumor tissue from Merkel cell carcinoma. The V call is TRBV9, the J call TRBJ1-2; D ambiguous. CDR3 protein: CASSVAPGTTYGYTF. The CDR3 DNA follows: TGTGCCAGCAGCGTAGCGCCAGGAACCACCTATGGCTACACCTTC.